This T cell receptor (beta chain) was identified in a study of cytomegalovirus exposure and HLA in healthy donors. Study background: A subsequent analysis reported that the roughly 120 validation repertoires were produced on the same platform that had also been used for the roughly 670 first-cohort repertoires.

CDR1 and CDR2 from the germline V gene are MNHEY and SMNVEV (reference sequence). V was clipped by 5 bases and J by 1 base, with 20 bases between them. The length of the CDR3 is 17 residues. A note on this clone: Its specificity is unknown.

The study, taken as a whole, reports: The classifier was said to identify cytomegalovirus status with high specificity and sensitivity. The listing of approximately 160 TCR beta chains classed them as cytomegalovirus-associated.

While the first cohort had 500 to 700 subjects, the donors belonged to the separate validation cohort of roughly 130 subjects. Using immunoSEQ multiplex PCR, the repertoire was profiled, and TCRdb retains in-frame clones only, with some absent. The repertoire has tens of thousands of clones, about 96% of them found once; the top ten carry 1.3%. The sequencing input was PBMCs. The rearrangement uses TRBV27 and TRBJ1-2; the D gene is possibly TRBD1 (5 bases). This TCR derives from a woman aged 18-35 years in good health and CMV-seronegative. CDR3 sequence reads: CASSPEAYRDSNYGYTF. In DNA, the CDR3 is TGTGCCAGCAGTCCGGAAGCCTATAGAGACAGTAACTATGGCTACACCTTC.